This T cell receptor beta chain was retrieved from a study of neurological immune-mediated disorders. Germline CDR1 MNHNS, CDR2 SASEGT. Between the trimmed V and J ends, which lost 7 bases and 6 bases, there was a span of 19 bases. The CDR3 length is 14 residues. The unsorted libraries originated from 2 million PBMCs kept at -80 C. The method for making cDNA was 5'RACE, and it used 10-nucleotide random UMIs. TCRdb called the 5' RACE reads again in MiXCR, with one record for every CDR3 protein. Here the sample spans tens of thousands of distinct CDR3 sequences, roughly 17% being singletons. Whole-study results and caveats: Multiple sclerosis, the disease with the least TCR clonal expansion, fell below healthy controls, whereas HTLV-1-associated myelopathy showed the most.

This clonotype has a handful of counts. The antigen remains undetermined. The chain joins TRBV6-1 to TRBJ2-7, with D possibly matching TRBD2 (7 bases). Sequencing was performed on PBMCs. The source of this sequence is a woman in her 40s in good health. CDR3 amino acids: CASTTGTTVFEQYF. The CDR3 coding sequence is TGTGCCAGCACCACAGGGACTACCGTCTTCGAGCAGTACTTC.